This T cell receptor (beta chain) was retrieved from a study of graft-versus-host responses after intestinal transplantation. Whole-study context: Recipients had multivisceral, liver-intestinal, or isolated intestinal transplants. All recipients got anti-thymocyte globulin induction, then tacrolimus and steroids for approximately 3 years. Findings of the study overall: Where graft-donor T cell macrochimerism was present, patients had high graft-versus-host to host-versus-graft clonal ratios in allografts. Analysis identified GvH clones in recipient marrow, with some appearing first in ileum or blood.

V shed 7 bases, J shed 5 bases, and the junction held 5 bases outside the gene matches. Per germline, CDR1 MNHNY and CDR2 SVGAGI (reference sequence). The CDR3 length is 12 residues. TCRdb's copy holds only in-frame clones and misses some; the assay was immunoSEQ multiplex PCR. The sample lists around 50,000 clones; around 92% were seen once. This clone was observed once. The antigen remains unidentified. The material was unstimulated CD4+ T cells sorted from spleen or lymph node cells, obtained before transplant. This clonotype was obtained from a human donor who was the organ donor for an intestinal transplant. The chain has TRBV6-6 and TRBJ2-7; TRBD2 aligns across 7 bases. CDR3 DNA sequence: TGTGCCAGCAACAACCGGGAGGACGAGCAGTACTTC. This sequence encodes CASNNREDEQYF.